This T cell receptor beta chain came from a study of T cells after yellow fever vaccination. For the study at large: Libraries from low-cell-number fractions were prepared with the SMART-Seq v4 Ultra Low Input RNA kit.

Trimming left V 3 bases short and J 2 bases short, with 5 bases between. CDR1 and CDR2 (germline): SGHDT, YYEEEE. The CDR3 runs to 12 residues. This clonotype was picked up many times. No antigen is known for it. Study outcomes and limitations: Only a minor proportion of clonotypes was detected across both CD4 and CD8 compartments. A weaker but faster secondary response was observed, peaking on day 5 versus 15.

It was through 5'RACE template switching that TCR cDNA was made, with a universal primer site and UMIs added. TCRdb fed the 5' RACE reads into MiXCR, producing one record per CDR3 protein. This table holds 200,000 to 250,000 distinct CDR3 sequences, 6.9% found once. This material consisted of CD4+ T cells sorted from PBMCs, taken 15 days after the yellow fever booster vaccination. The receptor was derived from a man younger than 45 who received the YFV17D yellow fever vaccine. The gene calls are TRBV5-6 and TRBJ1-2, with unresolved D. The CDR3 loop is CASSSNNYGYTF. The CDR3 DNA is TGTGCCAGCAGCTCCAACAACTATGGCTACACCTTC.